The 22 T cell receptor beta chains presented below share a single source sample, sequenced in a study of cytomegalovirus exposure and HLA in healthy donors (dated by TCRdb to 2017 to 2019). Library prep was done by the immunoSEQ multiplex PCR assay. A mixture of 60 forward primers for TCR Vbeta segments and 13 reverse primers for TCR Jbeta segments was used in the multiplex PCR. TCRdb re-hosts the immuneACCESS table, in-frame sequences only. Its copies lack some clones; in the studies checked, an unresolved V gene accounts for under half of them, and the cause for the rest is not known. The sample includes about 240,000 clones, with roughly 78% observed a single time. In total, the top ten clones hold about 0.45% of the sample. Sequencing used PBMCs. The source of these receptors is a boy between 10 and 17 years old in good health and CMV-seronegative.

This clone was found a few times. CDR3 DNA: TGTGCCAGCAGCTTGGCAGGAGGACATGAGCAGTTCTTC. Protein product: CASSLAGGHEQFF. The chain recombines TRBV5-6 with TRBJ2-1; D possibly corresponds to TRBD2 (5 bases). The CDR3 sequence is 13 residues long. The V gene lost 0 bases and the J gene lost 8 bases, with 9 bases spanning the gap. The germline CDR1 and CDR2 sequences are SGHDT and YYEEEE.

V usage is TRBV19 and J usage is TRBJ1-5; TRBD1 agrees at 7 bases. The CDR3 contains 15 residues. V gave up 6 bases and J gave up 9 bases; unmatched junction bases: 14. Germline CDR1 is LNHDA and CDR2 is SQIVND (reference sequence). This CDR3 reads CASRKGSRGEWPQHF. The CDR3 DNA reads as TGTGCCAGTAGGAAGGGTTCCAGGGGGGAATGGCCCCAGCATTTT.

The rearrangement joins TRBV11-2 to TRBJ2-7; D is possibly TRBD2 (7 bases). The CDR3 is made up of 15 amino acids. The V gene's germline CDR1 is SGHAT and CDR2 FQNNGV. Trimming cost V 0 bases and J 7 bases, with 16 bases left between them. DNA of the CDR3: TGTGCCAGCAGCTTAGATGGGGGGGCGGCGTGGGAGCAGTACTTC. Translation gives CASSLDGGAAWEQYF.

The chain links TRBV19 to TRBJ2-4, with TRBD1 matching 7 bases. CDR3 length equals 14 residues. CDR1 is LNHDA and CDR2 is SQIVND in the germline V gene (reference sequence). Losses at the gene ends were 6 bases for V and 0 bases for J; bases not matched to a gene: 2. The CDR3 reads CASSDRVAKNIQYF. CDR3 DNA sequence: TGTGCCAGTAGCGACAGGGTAGCCAAAAACATTCAGTACTTC.

The gene calls are TRBV6-1 and TRBJ2-2; D might be TRBD2 (5 bases). This CDR3 has 14 amino acids. V lost 0 bases and J lost 5, with 7 bases in between. Germline CDR1 and CDR2: MNHNS and SASEGT. In nucleotides, the CDR3 is TGTGCCAGCAGTGAAGCCGGGGTTACCGGGGAGCTGTTTTTT. This gives the protein CASSEAGVTGELFF.

This clone was observed a handful of times. The chain combines TRBV5-4 with TRBJ1-1; D is unclear. The CDR3 sequence is 12 residues long. Looked up from germline, CDR1 is SGHNT and CDR2 is YYREEE (reference sequence). The V gene lost 8 bases and the J gene lost 3 bases, with 11 bases spanning the gap. The CDR3 coding sequence is TGTGCCAGTCAGTCAGTGGACACTGAAGCTTTCTTT. It codes for CASQSVDTEAFF. Using reference TRBV5-4 and TRBJ1-1 for the parts outside the CDR3, the full variable domain is ETGVTQSPTHLIKTRGQQVTLRCSSQSGHNTVSWYQQALGQGPQFIFQYYREEENGRGNFPPRFSGLQFPNYSSELNVNALELDDSALYLCASQSVDTEAFFGQGTRLTVV.

CDR3 amino acids: CASSPPGQRETQYF. The CDR3 coding sequence is TGTGCCAGCAGCCCACCAGGGCAGCGTGAGACCCAGTACTTC. This chain joins TRBV11-3 and TRBJ2-5, with a tentative D call TRBD1 (5 bases). V shed 5 bases and J shed 5 bases, with 15 bases lying between them. The CDR3 spans 14 residues. The germline V gene has CDR1 SGHNT and CDR2 YENEEA. Complete variable domain (other parts from reference TRBV11-3 and TRBJ2-5): EAGVVQSPRYKIIEKKQPVAFWCNPISGHNTLYWYLQNLGQGPELLIRYENEEAVDDSQLPKDRFSAERLKGVDSTLKIQPAELGDSAVYLCASSPPGQRETQYFGPGTRLLVL.

This chain connects TRBV4-1 to TRBJ2-1; D unresolved. This CDR3 has 15 residues. Trimming pared 1 base from V and 0 bases from J, leaving 7 bases between. CDR1 MGHRA and CDR2 YSYEKL come from the germline V gene. The CDR3: CASSQGESSYNEQFF. In nucleotides, the CDR3 is TGCGCCAGCAGCCAAGGCGAGAGCTCCTACAATGAGCAGTTCTTC.

To note about this clone: The junction and the germline gene differ at one end; a read error may be behind it. The sample holds other DNA sequences that translate to the same CDR3. The chain joins TRBV27 to TRBJ1-2; TRBD1 matches 12 bases. Per germline, CDR1 MNHEY and CDR2 SMNVEV (reference sequence). The CDR3 contains 16 residues. CDR3 loop: CASSGTGGLLNYGYTF. For the CDR3, the DNA is TGTGCCAGCAGTGGGACAGGGGGCCTTCTTAACTATGGCTACACCTTT.

V and J are TRBV11-3 and TRBJ1-2, with a possible D match to TRBD1 (5 bases). The V gene lost 1 base and the J gene lost 3 bases, with 12 bases spanning the gap. Germline V CDR1 and CDR2: SGHNT, YENEEA. This CDR3 is built from 15 residues. CDR3 sequence reads: CASSLVPGGDYGYTF. DNA for the CDR3: TGTGCCAGCAGCTTAGTTCCGGGAGGGGACTATGGCTACACCTTC.

This chain uses TRBV6-5 with TRBJ1-1; D not certain. There are 13 residues in the CDR3. V was cut by 4 bases and J by 11 bases, with 17 bases left in between. Germline V gene lookup returns CDR1 MNHEY and CDR2 SVGAGI. The CDR3: CASSSGAPRGAFF. Written as DNA, the CDR3 is TGTGCCAGCAGTTCTGGAGCCCCCCGCGGGGCTTTCTTT.

This rearrangement joins TRBV7-9 to TRBJ2-7, with D possibly matching TRBD1 (6 bases). CDR1 and CDR2 from the germline V gene are SEHNR and FQNEAQ (reference sequence). The CDR3 has 12 residues. The CDR3 is CSGRRGDYEQYF. DNA of the CDR3: TGTTCCGGTCGCAGGGGTGACTACGAGCAGTACTTC. Full variable domain (rest looked up from reference TRBV7-9 and TRBJ2-7): DTGVSQNPRHKITKRGQNVTFRCDPISEHNRLYWYRQTLGQGPEFLTYFQNEAQLEKSRLLSDRFSAERPKGSFSTLEIQRTEQGDSAMYLCSGRRGDYEQYFGPGTRLTVT.

V usage is TRBV28 and J usage is TRBJ1-1, with D perhaps TRBD1 (5 bases). Deletions cut 3 bases from V and 11 bases from J, with 22 bases between. Germline V gene sequence: CDR1 MDHEN, CDR2 SYDVKM. The CDR3 spans 15 residues. The CDR3 sequence: CASSFPDSRVLGAFF. CDR3 bases: TGTGCCAGCAGTTTTCCTGACAGTCGCGTCCTAGGGGCTTTCTTT.

This sequence joins TRBV11-3 and TRBJ2-7, with 9 bases identical to TRBD2. The CDR3 runs 16 residues. Trimming cost V 3 bases and J 1 base; bases outside gene matches: 7. Germline-derived CDR1 and CDR2 are SGHNT and YENEEA. The CDR3, as DNA: TGTGCCAGCAGCTTGGATCTAGCGGGGCTGTCCTACGAGCAGTACTTC. Translation: CASSLDLAGLSYEQYF.

This clone was found a few times. The rearrangement joins TRBV27 to TRBJ2-3; TRBD1 aligns across 10 bases. The germline V gene encodes CDR1 MNHEY and CDR2 SMNVEV (reference sequence). The junction had 7 bases not matched to a gene; V was cut back by 2 bases and J by 2 bases. The CDR3 is 17 amino acids. The CDR3 coding sequence is TGTGCCAGCAGTTTACCTCTGACAGGGGGCCTCACAGATACGCAGTATTTT. Protein product: CASSLPLTGGLTDTQYF.

The J gene is TRBJ2-7, the V gene TRBV11-3, with unresolved D. The CDR3 is 15 amino acids. V lost 2 bases and J 7 bases, leaving 18 bases between the germline ends. Germline V CDR1 and CDR2: SGHNT, YENEEA. The CDR3 coding sequence is TGTGCCAGCAGCTTATTTCGGGTCCTGGCTGGGGAGCAGTACTTC. Amino acids: CASSLFRVLAGEQYF.

The rearrangement uses TRBV9 and TRBJ1-2; no definite D call. The CDR3 extends over 15 amino acids. V shed 1 base and J shed 3 bases, with 13 bases lying between them. Germline CDR1 reads SGDLS; CDR2 reads YYNGEE. The CDR3 loop is CASSVSPAEDYGYTF. The CDR3 coding sequence is TGTGCCAGCAGCGTATCGCCAGCGGAGGACTATGGCTACACCTTC.

The J gene is TRBJ2-7, the V gene TRBV7-8; 13 bases agree with TRBD2. Germline loops: CDR1 SGHVS, CDR2 FQNEAQ. V lost 3 bases and J lost 12; bases outside the gene matches: 5. The CDR3 is made up of 13 amino acids. CDR3 sequence reads: CASSFPGLAGAYF. In nucleotides, the CDR3 is TGTGCCAGCAGCTTCCCAGGACTAGCGGGAGCGTACTTC.

The gene calls are TRBV5-6 and TRBJ1-2, with TRBD1 matching 7 bases. V was clipped by 4 bases and J by 5 bases; unmatched bases: 2. Germline V gene sequence: CDR1 SGHDT, CDR2 YYEEEE. The CDR3 extends over 12 amino acids. DNA of the CDR3: TGTGCCAGCAGCCTGACAGGGTATGGCTACACCTTC. Translating it yields CASSLTGYGYTF. Full variable domain (remainder filled in from reference TRBV5-6 and TRBJ1-2): DAGVTQSPTHLIKTRGQQVTLRCSPKSGHDTVSWYQQALGQGPQFIFQYYEEEERQRGNFPDRFSGHQFPNYSSELNVNALLLGDSALYLCASSLTGYGYTFGSGTRLTVV.

This chain uses TRBV4-1 with TRBJ2-7; TRBD1 agrees at 7 bases. Looked up from germline, CDR1 is MGHRA and CDR2 is YSYEKL. The J segment lost 3 bases and the V segment lost 6 bases, leaving 8 bases of the junction unmatched. The CDR3 totals 14 residues. The CDR3 DNA sequence: TGCGCCAGCAGTCCCCGACAGGGTTACTACGAGCAGTACTTC. The encoded protein is CASSPRQGYYEQYF.

V and J are TRBV7-6 and TRBJ1-3, with TRBD1 as a possible D gene (6 bases). This CDR3 has 16 residues. CDR1 SGHVS and CDR2 FNYEAQ come from the germline V gene. V was shortened by 2 bases and J by 4 bases, with 15 bases between the two germline ends. This CDR3 reads CASSLYPGEAGNTIYF. The CDR3 bases are TGTGCCAGCAGCTTATACCCAGGGGAAGCGGGAAACACCATATATTTT.

This sequence joins TRBV15 and TRBJ2-2; TRBD2 aligns across 7 bases. V gave up 8 bases and J gave up 7 bases; unmatched junction bases: 10. There are 14 residues in the CDR3. The germline V gene has CDR1 LNHNV and CDR2 YYDKDF (reference sequence). The CDR3 reads CATGRRLAGGELFF. CDR3 DNA sequence: TGTGCCACCGGGAGGAGACTAGCCGGCGGGGAGCTGTTTTTT.